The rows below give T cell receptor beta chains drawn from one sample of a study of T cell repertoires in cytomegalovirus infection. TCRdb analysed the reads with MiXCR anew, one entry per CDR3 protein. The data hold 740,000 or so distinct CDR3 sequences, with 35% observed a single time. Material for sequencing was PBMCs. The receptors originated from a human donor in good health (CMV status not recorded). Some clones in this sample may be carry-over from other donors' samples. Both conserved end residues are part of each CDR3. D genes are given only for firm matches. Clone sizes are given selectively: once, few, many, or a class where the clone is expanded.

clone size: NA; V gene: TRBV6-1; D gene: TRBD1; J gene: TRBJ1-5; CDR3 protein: CASSEQGAYQPQHF; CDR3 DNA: TGTGCCAGCAGTGAACAGGGGGCCTATCAGCCCCAGCATTTT
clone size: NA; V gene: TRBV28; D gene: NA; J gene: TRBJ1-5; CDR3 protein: CASSFPGFNQPQHF; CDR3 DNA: TGTGCCAGCAGTTTTCCAGGTTTCAATCAGCCCCAGCATTTT
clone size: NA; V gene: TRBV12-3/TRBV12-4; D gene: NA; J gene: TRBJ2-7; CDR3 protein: CASSLSTEAYEQYF; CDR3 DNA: TGTGCCAGCAGTTTATCTACAGAGGCCTACGAGCAGTACTTC
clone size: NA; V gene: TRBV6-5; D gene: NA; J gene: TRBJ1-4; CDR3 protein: CASSYGETNEKLFF; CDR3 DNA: TGTGCCAGCAGCTACGGGGAAACTAATGAAAAACTGTTTTTT
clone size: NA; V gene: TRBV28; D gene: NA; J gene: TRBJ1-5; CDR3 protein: CASTTKGPQPQHF; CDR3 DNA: TGTGCCAGCACCACAAAGGGGCCACAGCCCCAGCATTTT
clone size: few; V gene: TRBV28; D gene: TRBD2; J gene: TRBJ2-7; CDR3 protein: CASRPGRGSYEQYF; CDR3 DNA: TGTGCCAGCAGACCCGGGAGGGGATCCTACGAGCAGTACTTC
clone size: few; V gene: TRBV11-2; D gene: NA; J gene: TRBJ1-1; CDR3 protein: CASSLGPDHEAFF; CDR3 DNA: TGTGCCAGCAGCTTGGGTCCGGACCATGAAGCTTTCTTT
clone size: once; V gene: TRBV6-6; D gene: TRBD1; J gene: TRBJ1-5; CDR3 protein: CASILTGTGFSNQPQHF; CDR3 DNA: TGTGCCAGCATTCTAACCGGGACAGGATTTAGCAATCAGCCCCAGCATTTT
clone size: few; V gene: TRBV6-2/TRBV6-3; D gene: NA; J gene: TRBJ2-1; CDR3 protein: CASSYPPSPTYNEQFF; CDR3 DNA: TGTGCCAGCAGTTACCCCCCGTCCCCGACCTACAATGAGCAGTTCTTC
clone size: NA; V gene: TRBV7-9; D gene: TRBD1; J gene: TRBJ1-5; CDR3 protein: CASSPRPGTVSYSNQPQHF; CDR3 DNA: TGTGCCAGCAGCCCTCGTCCCGGGACAGTTTCCTATAGCAATCAGCCCCAGCATTTT
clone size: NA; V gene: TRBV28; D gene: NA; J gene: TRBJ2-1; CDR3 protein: CASTPGIEHVF; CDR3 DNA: TGTGCCAGCACCCCAGGTATTGAGCATGTATTC
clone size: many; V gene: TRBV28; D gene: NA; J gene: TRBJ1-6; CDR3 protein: CASVFGGTSPLHF; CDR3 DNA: TGTGCCAGCGTCTTCGGGGGGACATCACCCCTCCACTTT
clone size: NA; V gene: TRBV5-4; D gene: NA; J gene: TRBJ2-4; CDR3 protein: CASSDRRKNIQYF; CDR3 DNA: TGTGCCAGCAGCGACAGGAGAAAAAACATTCAGTACTTC
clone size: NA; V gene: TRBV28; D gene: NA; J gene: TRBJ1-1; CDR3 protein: CASILNPRGGWGEAFF; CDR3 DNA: TGTGCCAGCATTTTAAACCCCCGGGGCGGGTGGGGAGAAGCTTTCTTT
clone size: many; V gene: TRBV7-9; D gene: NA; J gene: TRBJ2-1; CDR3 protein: CASSFRGNEQFF; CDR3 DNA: TGTGCCAGCAGCTTTAGAGGAAATGAGCAGTTCTTC
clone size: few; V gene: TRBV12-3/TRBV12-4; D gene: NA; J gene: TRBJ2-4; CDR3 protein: CASSHHIENIQYF; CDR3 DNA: TGTGCCAGCAGTCACCATATAGAAAACATTCAGTACTTC
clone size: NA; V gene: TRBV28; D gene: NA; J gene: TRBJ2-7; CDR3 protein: CASSKLERSYEQYF; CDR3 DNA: TGTGCCAGCAGTAAATTAGAAAGGTCCTACGAGCAGTACTTC
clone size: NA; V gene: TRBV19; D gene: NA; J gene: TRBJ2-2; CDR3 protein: CASSIPGLGPARTGELFF; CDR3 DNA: TGTGCCAGTAGTATACCGGGACTCGGTCCCGCGAGGACCGGGGAGCTGTTTTTT
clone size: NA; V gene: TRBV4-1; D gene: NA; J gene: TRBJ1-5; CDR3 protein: CASSQAAEQPQHF; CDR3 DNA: TGCGCCAGCAGCCAAGCGGCGGAGCAGCCCCAGCATTTT
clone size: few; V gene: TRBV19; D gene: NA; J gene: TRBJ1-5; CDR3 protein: CASIGGGNQPQHF; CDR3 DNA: TGTGCCAGTATCGGAGGGGGCAATCAGCCCCAGCATTTT
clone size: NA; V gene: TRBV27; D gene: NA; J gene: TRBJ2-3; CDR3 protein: CASSQRRDTQYF; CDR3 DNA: TGTGCCAGCAGTCAGAGGAGAGATACGCAGTATTTT
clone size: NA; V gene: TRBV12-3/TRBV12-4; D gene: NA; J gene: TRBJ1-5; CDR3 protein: CASSLSPGQGNQPQHF; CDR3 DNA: TGTGCCAGCAGTTTGAGCCCCGGACAAGGCAATCAGCCCCAGCATTTT
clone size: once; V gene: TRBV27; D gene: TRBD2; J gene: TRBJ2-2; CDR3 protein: CASTLVGSGRVSNTGELFF; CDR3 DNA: TGTGCCAGCACTCTGGTGGGTAGCGGGAGAGTCTCGAACACCGGGGAGCTGTTTTTT
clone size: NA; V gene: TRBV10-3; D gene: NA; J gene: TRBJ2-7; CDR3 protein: CATCLAPQNEQYF; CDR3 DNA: TGTGCCACGTGCCTAGCGCCCCAAAACGAGCAGTACTTC
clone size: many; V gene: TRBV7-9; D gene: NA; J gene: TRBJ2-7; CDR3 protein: CASSLGETYEQYF; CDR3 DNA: TGTGCCAGCAGCTTAGGAGAGACCTACGAGCAGTACTTC
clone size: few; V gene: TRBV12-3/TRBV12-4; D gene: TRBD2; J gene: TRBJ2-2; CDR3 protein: CASSSQRGGIGELFF; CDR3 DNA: TGTGCCAGCAGTTCCCAGCGGGGGGGCATCGGGGAGCTGTTTTTT
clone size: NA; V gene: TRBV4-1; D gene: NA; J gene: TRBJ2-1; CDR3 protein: CASSQDQSRQPTYNEQFF; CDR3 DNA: TGCGCCAGCAGCCAAGATCAGAGTCGACAGCCCACTTACAATGAGCAGTTCTTC
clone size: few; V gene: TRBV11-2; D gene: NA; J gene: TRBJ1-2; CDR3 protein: CASSSYARNYGYTF; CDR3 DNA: TGTGCCAGCAGCTCATACGCACGAAACTATGGCTACACCTTC
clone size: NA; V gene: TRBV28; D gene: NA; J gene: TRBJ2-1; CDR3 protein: CASRPGTPLYNEQFF; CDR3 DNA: TGTGCCAGCAGACCCGGGACTCCCCTCTACAATGAGCAGTTCTTC
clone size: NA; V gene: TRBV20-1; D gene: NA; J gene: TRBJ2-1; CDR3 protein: CSARQQYGYNEQFF; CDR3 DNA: TGCAGTGCTCGGCAGCAATATGGATACAATGAGCAGTTCTTC
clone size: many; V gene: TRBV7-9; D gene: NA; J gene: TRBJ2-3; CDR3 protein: CASSSLTGTTDTQYF; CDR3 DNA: TGTGCCAGCAGCTCCTTAACAGGGACCACAGATACGCAGTATTTT
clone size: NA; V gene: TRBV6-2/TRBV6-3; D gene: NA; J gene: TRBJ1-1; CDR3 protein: CASSLRGAHTEAFF; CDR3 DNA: TGTGCCAGCAGTTTGCGGGGCGCCCACACTGAAGCTTTCTTT
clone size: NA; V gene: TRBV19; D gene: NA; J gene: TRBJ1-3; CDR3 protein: CASLQTSGNTIYF; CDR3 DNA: TGTGCCAGCCTACAGACCTCTGGAAACACCATATATTTT
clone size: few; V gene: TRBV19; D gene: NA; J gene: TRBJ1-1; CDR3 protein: CASSDRGEAFF; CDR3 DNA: TGTGCCAGTAGCGACAGAGGTGAAGCTTTCTTT
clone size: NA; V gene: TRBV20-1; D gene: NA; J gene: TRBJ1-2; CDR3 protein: CSARDQGASRRTF; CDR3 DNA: TGCAGTGCTAGAGATCAGGGTGCGAGTAGGCGGACCTTC
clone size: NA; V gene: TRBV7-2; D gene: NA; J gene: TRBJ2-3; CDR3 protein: CASSLADVQFADTQYF; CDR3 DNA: TGTGCCAGCAGCTTAGCGGATGTACAGTTCGCAGATACGCAGTATTTT
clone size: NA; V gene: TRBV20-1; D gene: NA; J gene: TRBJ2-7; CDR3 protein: CSAPGRRGRSYEQYF; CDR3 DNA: TGCAGTGCTCCCGGGCGGCGGGGCCGTTCCTACGAGCAGTACTTC
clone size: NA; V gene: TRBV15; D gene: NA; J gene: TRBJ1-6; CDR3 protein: CATSRDITKEGSPLHF; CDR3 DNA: TGTGCCACCAGCAGAGATATTACCAAGGAGGGTTCACCCCTCCACTTT
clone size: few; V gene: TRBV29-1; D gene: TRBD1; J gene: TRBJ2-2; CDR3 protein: CSVEFFRDRNTGELFF; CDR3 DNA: TGCAGCGTTGAGTTTTTTAGGGACAGGAACACCGGGGAGCTGTTTTTT
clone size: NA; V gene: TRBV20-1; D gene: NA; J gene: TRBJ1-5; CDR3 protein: CSAGTREPYLFNQPQHF; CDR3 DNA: TGCAGTGCCGGGACAAGGGAACCTTATCTCTTTAATCAGCCCCAGCATTTT
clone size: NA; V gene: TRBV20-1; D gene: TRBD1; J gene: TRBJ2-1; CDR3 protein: CSSRDRVYNEQFF; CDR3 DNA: TGCAGCTCACGGGACAGGGTCTACAATGAGCAGTTCTTC
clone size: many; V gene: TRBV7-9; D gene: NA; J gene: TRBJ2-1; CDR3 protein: CASSPSRGRNEQFF; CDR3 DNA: TGTGCCAGCAGCCCCTCCCGGGGTAGGAATGAGCAGTTCTTC